These 2 T cell receptor beta chains were sequenced from one sample in a study of cytomegalovirus exposure and HLA in healthy donors. The PCR was carried out with 60 Vbeta primers and 13 Jbeta primers. Repertoires were generated with immunoSEQ multiplex PCR, while TCRdb's copy carries only in-frame clones and drops some. The table lists about 200,000 clones, under 70% of them singletons. Sequencing was carried out using PBMCs. These receptors came from a man aged 35 to 55 in good health and CMV-seropositive.

This chain uses TRBV6-6 with TRBJ2-3, with TRBD2 matching 7 bases. The germline V gene encodes CDR1 MNHNY and CDR2 SVGAGI (reference sequence). This CDR3 is 16 amino acids long. Germline trimming cut 2 bases from V and 5 bases from J; bases unmatched to any gene: 10. CDR3 region: CASSYPLRGSLDTQYF. CDR3 in DNA: TGTGCCAGCAGTTACCCCCTGCGGGGGTCGCTAGATACGCAGTATTTT.

V is TRBV6-6 and J is TRBJ1-1; no definite D call. V was clipped by 10 bases and J by 1 base, with 16 bases between them. CDR3 size: 14 residues. Germline CDR1 and CDR2: MNHNY and SVGAGI (reference sequence). This chain's CDR3 is CATLLNGANTEAFF. In DNA, the CDR3 is TGTGCCACCCTCTTGAACGGTGCGAACACTGAAGCTTTCTTT.